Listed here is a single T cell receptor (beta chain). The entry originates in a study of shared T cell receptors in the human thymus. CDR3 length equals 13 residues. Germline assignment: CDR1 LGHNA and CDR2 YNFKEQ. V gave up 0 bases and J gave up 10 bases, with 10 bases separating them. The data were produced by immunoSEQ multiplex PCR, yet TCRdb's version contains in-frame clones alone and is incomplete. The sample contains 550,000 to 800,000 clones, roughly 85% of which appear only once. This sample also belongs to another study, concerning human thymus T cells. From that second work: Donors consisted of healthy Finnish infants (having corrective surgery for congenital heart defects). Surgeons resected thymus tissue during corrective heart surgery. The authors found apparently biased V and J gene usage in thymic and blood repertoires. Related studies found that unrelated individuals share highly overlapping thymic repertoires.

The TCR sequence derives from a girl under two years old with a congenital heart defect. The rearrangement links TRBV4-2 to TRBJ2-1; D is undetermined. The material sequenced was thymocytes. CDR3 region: CASSQDINLEQFF. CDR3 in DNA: TGTGCCAGCAGCCAAGATATAAACTTAGAGCAGTTCTTC.